The clone carrying this T cell receptor beta chain is judged medium-sized. TCRdb re-clonotyped the PCR reads through MiXCR. The table shows 19,000 or so clones, with roughly 26% occurring only once. The source of the sample is a study of metastatic and nonmetastatic thyroid tumors. All patients were treatment-naive before thyroid surgery. The CDR3 consists of 13 residues. Losses at the gene ends were 7 bases for V and 7 bases for J; bases not matched to a gene: 7. Germline values: CDR1 MNHNS, CDR2 SASEGT. The TCR originated in a female donor with papillary thyroid cancer or a benign thyroid nodule (not recorded which). Some clones in this sample may be carry-over from other donors' samples. V gene TRBV6-1 combines with J gene TRBJ1-2; TRBD1 aligns across 9 bases. The specimen was tumor tissue. The CDR3 bases are TGTGCCAGCACCAAAGGGGACAGGGTTGGCTACACCTTC. Amino acid sequence: CASTKGDRVGYTF.